The next 16 T cell receptor beta chains were all read from a single sample in a study of blood T cells in healthy people across ages. The authors ran a second PCR of roughly 6 to 12 cycles using a sample-barcoded 5' primer and a J-beta primer mix. Each CDR3 protein is one row after TCRdb ran MiXCR on the 5' RACE reads. In the table there are about 840,000 distinct CDR3 sequences, 25% to 35% of which are singletons. The same data also contributed to another study, on T cells of mothers and their children.

Sequencing used blood. The receptors were sampled from a woman between 35 and 50 years old in good health.

This clonotype showed up just once. CDR3 residues: CASSLQGDIQFF. The CDR3 DNA reads as TGTGCCAGCAGCTTACAGGGGGACATTCAGTTCTTC. This chain links TRBV11-2 with TRBJ2-1; 7 bases are a match to TRBD1. Per germline, CDR1 SGHAT and CDR2 FQNNGV. This CDR3 spans 12 amino acids. Trimming removed 2 bases from V and 13 bases from J; junction bases left unmatched: 5.

This clonotype was counted only a few times. V gene TRBV5-5 combines with J gene TRBJ2-1, with 8 positions matching TRBD2. From germline, CDR1 is SGHKS and CDR2 YYEKEE (reference sequence). This CDR3 has 17 amino acids. Trimming took 3 bases from V and 1 from J; bases not matched to a gene: 9. The CDR3 nucleotides read TGTGCCAGCAGCTCGTTAGCGGGGAGCAAGTCCTACAATGAGCAGTTCTTC. Amino acids: CASSSLAGSKSYNEQFF.

The chain carries TRBV30 and TRBJ2-7, with TRBD1 as a possible D gene (5 bases). The V and J ends lost 5 bases and 7 bases respectively, with 12 bases between them. The CDR3 covers 11 residues. The germline gives CDR1 GTSNPN, CDR2 SVGIG (reference sequence). The CDR3 DNA reads TGTGCCTGGGGCCCCAGGGTTGAGCAGTACTTC. Residues: CAWGPRVEQYF.

This clonotype was detected many times. The CDR3 bases are TGTGCCAGCAGCACGCGGGGGGGCGGCTATGAGCAGTTCTTC. It codes for CASSTRGGGYEQFF. The chain uses TRBV12-3 or TRBV12-4 and TRBJ2-1; 9 nucleotides line up with TRBD2. After removal of 6 bases from V and 8 bases from J, the junction contained 8 bases not matched to a gene. The CDR3 has 14 residues.

This clonotype was counted a few times. The rearrangement uses TRBV21-1 and TRBJ2-3; the D segment call TRBD2 is taken from the table without a DNA check. TRBV21-1 is a pseudogene segment. This CDR3 has 16 amino acids. The DNA for the CDR3 is TGTGCCAGCAGCAAACTACTAGCGGGGTACACAGATACGCAGTATTTT. Translation gives CASSKLLAGYTDTQYF.

At least ten counts were recorded for this clonotype. The V gene is TRBV28, the J gene TRBJ1-2; possible D gene TRBD1, 5 bases. V was trimmed by 6 bases and J by 8 bases, leaving 16 bases between them. This CDR3 comprises 13 residues. Germline CDR1 and CDR2: MDHEN and SYDVKM. The CDR3 nucleotides read TGTGCCAGCAGCCGCGAGGGACCGCGGGGCTACACCTTC. Protein: CASSREGPRGYTF.

The J gene is TRBJ2-1, the V gene TRBV12-3 or TRBV12-4; no clear D gene. Trimming stripped 3 bases from V and 7 bases from J, with 7 bases between. The CDR3 is 12 amino acids. CDR3 nucleotide sequence: TGTGCCAGCAGTTTCGATGAAAATGAGCAGTTCTTC. Its translation: CASSFDENEQFF.

This clonotype has just a few counts. For the CDR3, the DNA is TGTGCCAGCAGCCCCGAAGATAGCTCCTACAATGAGCAGTTCTTC. Its translation: CASSPEDSSYNEQFF. The chain has TRBV5-8 and TRBJ2-1; no reliable D call. CDR1 and CDR2 (germline): SGHTS, YDEGEE. This CDR3 has 15 residues. Trimming left V 4 bases short and J 0 bases short, with 11 bases between.

This clonotype was detected a few times. The V call is TRBV6-5, the J call TRBJ2-3; 7 positions agree with TRBD1. The V segment lost 0 bases and the J segment 0 bases; nucleotides outside the gene matches: 3. The germline V gene has CDR1 MNHEY and CDR2 SVGAGI. The CDR3 has 16 amino acids. CDR3 DNA sequence: TGTGCCAGCAGTTACTCGAGACAGGGAAGCACAGATACGCAGTATTTT. It translates to CASSYSRQGSTDTQYF.

The chain links TRBV5-1 to TRBJ2-1; TRBD2 matches 8 bases. The CDR3 contains 15 residues. Germline V CDR1 and CDR2: SGHRS, YFSETQ. After removal of 4 bases from V and 6 bases from J, the junction contained 9 bases not matched to a gene. CDR3 sequence reads: CASSVGGAEGNEQFF. CDR3 coding DNA: TGCGCCAGCAGCGTCGGGGGGGCTGAGGGCAATGAGCAGTTCTTC. Using reference TRBV5-1 and TRBJ2-1 for the parts outside the CDR3, the full variable domain is KAGVTQTPRYLIKTRGQQVTLSCSPISGHRSVSWYQQTPGQGLQFLFEYFSETQRNKGNFPGRFSGRQFSNSRSEMNVSTLELGDSALYLCASSVGGAEGNEQFFGPGTRLTVL.

In this sample, this clonotype turned up many times. The chain recombines TRBV29-1 with TRBJ2-1; a possible D gene is TRBD2 (5 bases). The CDR3 is 18 amino acids. From germline, CDR1 is SQVTM and CDR2 ANQGSEA. Trimming took 4 bases from V and 6 from J, leaving 28 bases between them. The CDR3 DNA reads as TGCAGCGTTGCCGGGAATCTTCCCGGCGTACAGTTCCCCAATGAGCAGTTCTTC. This codes for CSVAGNLPGVQFPNEQFF.

This sequence joins TRBV5-1 and TRBJ2-3, with D tentatively TRBD1 (5 bases). The germline V gene has CDR1 SGHRS and CDR2 YFSETQ. Trimming shortened V by 2 bases and J by 5 bases, and 9 bases separated the two germline ends. This CDR3 is built from 13 residues. Here the CDR3 DNA reads TGCGCCAGCAGCTTACGACAGAGAGATACGCAGTATTTT. Protein: CASSLRQRDTQYF.

There are a few counts of this clonotype. The chain recombines TRBV20-1 with TRBJ2-2; the D gene is possibly TRBD1 (5 bases). The length of the CDR3 is 16 residues. V was cut by 3 bases and J by 2 bases, with 16 bases left in between. Germline V CDR1 and CDR2: DFQATT, SNEGSKA (reference sequence). DNA of the CDR3: TGCAGTGCTAGTACCCCAAAAGGGGAAAACACCGGGGAGCTGTTTTTT. Protein product: CSASTPKGENTGELFF.

The gene calls are TRBV6-6 and TRBJ1-2; TRBD1 aligns across 7 bases. Germline CDR1 reads MNHNY; CDR2 reads SVGAGI (reference sequence). The V gene end was trimmed by 7 bases and the J gene end by 4 bases; junction bases not matched to a gene: 12. The CDR3 has 15 amino acids. CDR3 loop: CASNISPGQPYGYTF. The CDR3, as DNA: TGTGCCAGCAACATAAGCCCGGGACAGCCCTATGGCTACACCTTC.

The table lists this clonotype with many counts. The chain employs TRBV4-3 and TRBJ1-1; D is unclear. The CDR3 extends over 14 amino acids. The germline V gene encodes CDR1 LGHNA and CDR2 YSLEER. The V gene lost 0 bases and the J gene lost 6 bases, with 11 bases spanning the gap. The CDR3 coding sequence is TGCGCCAGCAGCCAAGATCTTACTGGGGCTGAAGCTTTCTTT. Translation gives CASSQDLTGAEAFF.

Points on this clonotype: This may come from a read error, since a much larger clone is one base off. The chain links TRBV10-3 to TRBJ2-7, with 8 bases aligning to TRBD2. This CDR3 is 14 amino acids long. Germline V gene lookup returns CDR1 ENHRY and CDR2 SYGVKD. The CDR3 here is CATSELTGGYEQYF. The CDR3 DNA sequence: TGTGCCACCAGTGAACTGACGGGGGGGTACGAGCAGTACTTC.